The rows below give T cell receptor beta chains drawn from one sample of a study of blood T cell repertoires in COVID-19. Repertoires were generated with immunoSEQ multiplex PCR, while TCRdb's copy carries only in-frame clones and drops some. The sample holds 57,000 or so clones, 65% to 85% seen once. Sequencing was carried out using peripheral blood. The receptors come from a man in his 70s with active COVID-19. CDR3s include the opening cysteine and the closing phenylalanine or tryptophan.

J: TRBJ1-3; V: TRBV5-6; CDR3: CASSGTGRVGNTIYF
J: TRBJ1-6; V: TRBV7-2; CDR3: CASSPRTGGSGYNSPLHF
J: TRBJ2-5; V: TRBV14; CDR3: CASSQRLTVQETQYF
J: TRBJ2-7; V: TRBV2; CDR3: CASSGQLASEQYF
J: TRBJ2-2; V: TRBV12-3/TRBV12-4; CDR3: CASSLIGSGELFF
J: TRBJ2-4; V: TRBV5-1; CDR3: CASRQGQGAGNIQYF
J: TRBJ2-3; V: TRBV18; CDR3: CASSPSYVTDTQYF
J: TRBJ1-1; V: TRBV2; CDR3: CASSELGRGTEAFF
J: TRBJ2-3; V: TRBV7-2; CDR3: CASSLNNFFQYF
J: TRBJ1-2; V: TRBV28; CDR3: CASTNHREGVYGYTF